The present entry profiles one T cell receptor beta chain with its context. Amplification yielded TCR beta CDR3 regions, with RNA transcripts as the source. When the TCR CDR3 underwent first-round RT-PCR, the HTBI primer set was used. TCRdb processed the multiplex PCR reads anew with MiXCR; each CDR3 protein has one entry. The sample carries about 300,000 distinct CDR3 sequences, less than 30% recorded once. This specimen belongs to a study of T cells in Graves' hyperthyroidism and ophthalmopathy. Turning to the study itself: Peripheral blood samples were taken at initial diagnosis, prior to any treatment.

For the diagnoses, clinical symptoms, serum thyroxine and TRAb, thyroid ultrasound and orbital computed tomography were used. V lost 7 bases and J lost 1; bases outside the gene matches: 12. This CDR3 is 16 amino acids long. Germline CDR1 is MNHNS and CDR2 is SASEGT. The clonotype originates from a man between 35 and 55 years old with Graves' hyperthyroidism that later progressed to Graves' ophthalmopathy. J is TRBJ1-1 and V is TRBV6-1; 7 bases align to TRBD1. The sequencing input was blood. The CDR3 nucleotides are TGTGCCAGCAATCCGCGAGGAGGGGGCGCGAACACTGAAGCTTTCTTT. It is translated as CASNPRGGGANTEAFF.